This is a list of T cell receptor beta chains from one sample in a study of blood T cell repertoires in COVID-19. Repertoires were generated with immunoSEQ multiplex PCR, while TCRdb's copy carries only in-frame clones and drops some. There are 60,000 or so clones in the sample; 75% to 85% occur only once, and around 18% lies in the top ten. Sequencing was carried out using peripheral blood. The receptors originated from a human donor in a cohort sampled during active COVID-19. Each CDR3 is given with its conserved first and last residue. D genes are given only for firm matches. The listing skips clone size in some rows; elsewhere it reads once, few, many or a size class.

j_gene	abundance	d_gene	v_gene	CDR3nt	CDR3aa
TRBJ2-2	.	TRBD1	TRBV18	TGTGCCAGCTCACCATCAGGGGGAGTCACCGGGGAGCTGTTTTTT	CASSPSGGVTGELFF
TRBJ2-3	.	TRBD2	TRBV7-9	TGTGCCAGCAGCACTAGCGGGGTTACAGATACGCAGTATTTT	CASSTSGVTDTQYF
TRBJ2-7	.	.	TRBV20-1	TGCAGTGCTAGTGGAGCGATACAACCCTACGAGCAGTACTTC	CSASGAIQPYEQYF
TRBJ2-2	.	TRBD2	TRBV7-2	TGTGCCAGCAGCCCCGGGGGGTACCGGGGTGGCACCGGGGAGCTGTTTTTT	CASSPGGYRGGTGELFF
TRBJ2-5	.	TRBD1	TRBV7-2	TGTGCCAGCAGCCCCACAGGGGGCCCGGAGACCCAGTACTTC	CASSPTGGPETQYF
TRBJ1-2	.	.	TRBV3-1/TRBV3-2	TGTGCCAGCAGCAGCGAAACCCCGGGGGGCTACACCTTC	CASSSETPGGYTF
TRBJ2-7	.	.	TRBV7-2	TGTGCCAGCAGCTTAGCGTCGGTCGAGCAGTACTTC	CASSLASVEQYF
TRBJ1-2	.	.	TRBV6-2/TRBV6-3	TGTGCCAGCAGTTACTCGGGGGGATCCCTTTATGGCTACACCTTC	CASSYSGGSLYGYTF
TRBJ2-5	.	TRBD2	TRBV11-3	TGTGCCAGCAGCCTGGGACTAGCGGGACAACAAGAGACCCAGTACTTC	CASSLGLAGQQETQYF
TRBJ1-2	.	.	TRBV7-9	TGTGCCAGCAGCTTAGAACAGTTTGGCTACACCTTC	CASSLEQFGYTF
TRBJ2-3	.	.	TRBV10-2	TGCGCCAGCAGTGAGTTGGCTTCAGGCACAGATACGCAGTATTTT	CASSELASGTDTQYF
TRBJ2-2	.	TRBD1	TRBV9	TGTGCCAGCAGCCCTTCGGCAGGGGGCGTAAGTGCGGAGCTGTTTTTT	CASSPSAGGVSAELFF
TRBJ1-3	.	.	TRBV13	TGTGCCAGCAGCCTCCAGGGTAGGAACACCATATATTTT	CASSLQGRNTIYF
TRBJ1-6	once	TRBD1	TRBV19	TGTGCCAGTAGGCCTACAGGGGGCGGAAATTCACCCCTCCACTTT	CASRPTGGGNSPLHF
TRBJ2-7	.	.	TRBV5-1	TGCGCCAGCAGCTTGGCGACACAACTTGACGGTACCTACGAGCAGTACTTC	CASSLATQLDGTYEQYF
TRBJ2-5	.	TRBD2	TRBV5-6	TGTGCCAGCAGCCCATATGGGGCGGGGGGCCCGCAAGAGACCCAGTACTTC	CASSPYGAGGPQETQYF
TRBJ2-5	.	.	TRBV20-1	TGCAGTGCTAGTAGGGGACTGGCAACACAAGAGACCCAGTACTTC	CSASRGLATQETQYF
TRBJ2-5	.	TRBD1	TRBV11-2	TGTGCCAGCAGCTCAACAGGGGGCGCGGCGTCGACCCAGTACTTC	CASSSTGGAASTQYF
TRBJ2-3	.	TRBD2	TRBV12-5	TGTGCTAGTGGCAGGACTAGCTGGTTAGATACGCAGTATTTT	CASGRTSWLDTQYF
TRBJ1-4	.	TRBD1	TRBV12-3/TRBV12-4	TGTGCCAGCAGTTTACGGGGGACAGGGACACTGTTTTTT	CASSLRGTGTLFF
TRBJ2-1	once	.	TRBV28	TGTGCCAGCAGCTCCCTTGAGGGGGTGTCCTACAATGAGCAGTTCTTC	CASSSLEGVSYNEQFF
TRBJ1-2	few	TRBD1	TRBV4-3	TGCGCCAGCAGCCAAGAGACCTCCGGGACAGCTAACTATGGCTACACCTTC	CASSQETSGTANYGYTF